This TCR beta chain was captured by sequencing in a study of cytomegalovirus exposure and HLA in healthy donors. Whole-study context: In a later analysis, the roughly 120 validation repertoires were reported to have used the same platform as the approximately 700 first-cohort repertoires.

Repertoires were generated with immunoSEQ multiplex PCR, while TCRdb's copy carries only in-frame clones and drops some. In the table there are approximately 230,000 clones, 87% of which are singletons. Study-wide points: There were some public TCRs occurring in many donors, but most TCR sequences were rare. A subsequent analysis found that TCR clusters from the first cohort also tended to co-occur in the 90 to 150 validation repertoires, with around 94% of cluster scores above 0.

V lost 1 base and J lost 1, with 13 bases in between. The length of the CDR3 is 16 residues. CDR1 and CDR2 (germline): SGHVS, FNYEAQ. Regarding this clone: Its specificity is not known.

Sequencing was done on a sample of PBMCs. This TCR was sampled from a man between 18 and 29 years old in good health and CMV-seropositive. The rearrangement links TRBV7-6 to TRBJ2-5; D is unresolved. CDR3 in amino acids: CASSLGLSVSQETQYF. The CDR3 DNA is TGTGCCAGCAGCTTAGGTCTAAGCGTGTCCCAAGAGACCCAGTACTTC.